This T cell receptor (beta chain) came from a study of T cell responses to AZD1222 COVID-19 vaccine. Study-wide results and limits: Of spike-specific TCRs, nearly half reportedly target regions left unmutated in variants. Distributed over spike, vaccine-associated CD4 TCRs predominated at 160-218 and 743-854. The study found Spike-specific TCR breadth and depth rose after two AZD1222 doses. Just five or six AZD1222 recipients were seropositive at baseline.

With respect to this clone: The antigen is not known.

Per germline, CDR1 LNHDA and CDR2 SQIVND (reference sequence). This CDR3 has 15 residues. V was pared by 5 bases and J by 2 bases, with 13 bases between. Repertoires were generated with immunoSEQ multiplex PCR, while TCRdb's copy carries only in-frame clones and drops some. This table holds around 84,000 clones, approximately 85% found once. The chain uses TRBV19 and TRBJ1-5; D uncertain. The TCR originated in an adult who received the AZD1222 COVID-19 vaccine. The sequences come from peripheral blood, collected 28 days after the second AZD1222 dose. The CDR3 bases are TGTGCCAGTAGTGCGGGTGGGAAAGGCAATCAGCCCCAGCATTTT. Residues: CASSAGGKGNQPQHF.